This T cell receptor (beta chain) was retrieved from a study of blood T cell repertoires in COVID-19. Study details: Samples representing acute and convalescent COVID-19 were sourced from the United States, Italy and Spain. T cells, B-cell-depleted T cells, or PBMCs provided the cDNA or gDNA that served as material.

The V and J ends lost 5 bases and 0 bases, in that order; junction bases with no gene match: 6. CDR1 is MDHEN and CDR2 is SYDVKM in the germline V gene. The CDR3 runs 15 residues. Original analysis: Counts of nucleated cells, estimated from reference gene primer amplification, were obtained. Generated by immunoSEQ multiplex PCR, the TCRdb table keeps only in-frame clones and is missing some. The V and J calls and clone size are taken from that table; D and trimming were inferred from the DNA. The sample includes approximately 150,000 clones, roughly 84% of them seen just once. Sequenced material: peripheral blood. The chain recombines TRBV28 with TRBJ1-1; 7 nucleotides line up with TRBD1. The sequence was collected from a man aged 60-69 years with acute or convalescent COVID-19. DNA of the CDR3: TGTGCCAGCAGTACAGGGGCAGTTATGAACACTGAAGCTTTCTTT. Translated: CASSTGAVMNTEAFF.